The clone carrying this T cell receptor beta chain was counted a single time. The antigen remains undetermined. The CDR3 is made up of 16 amino acids. CDR1 is SNHLY, CDR2 FYNNEI, per germline. V lost 4 bases, J lost 0 bases, and 13 bases lay in between. This PCR relied on a set of 60 Vbeta primers and 13 Jbeta primers. Repertoires were generated with immunoSEQ multiplex PCR, while TCRdb's copy carries only in-frame clones and drops some. The data contain about 180,000 clones, less than 90% of them seen just once; the ten biggest clones take up around 0.97%. The data derive from a study of cytomegalovirus exposure and HLA in healthy donors. Whole-study results and caveats: Roughly uniform depth of sequencing across donors was assumed in presence/absence analyses. The majority of CMV-associated TCR beta chains were reported as apparently HLA-restricted in a later analysis.

The V gene is TRBV2, the J gene TRBJ1-5, with a weak D call TRBD1 (6 bases). The TCR comes from a man younger than 45 in good health and CMV-seronegative. Sequenced material: PBMCs. The CDR3 protein is CASSVWGGYSNQPQHF. The CDR3 DNA reads as TGTGCCAGCAGTGTGTGGGGGGGCTATAGCAATCAGCCCCAGCATTTT.